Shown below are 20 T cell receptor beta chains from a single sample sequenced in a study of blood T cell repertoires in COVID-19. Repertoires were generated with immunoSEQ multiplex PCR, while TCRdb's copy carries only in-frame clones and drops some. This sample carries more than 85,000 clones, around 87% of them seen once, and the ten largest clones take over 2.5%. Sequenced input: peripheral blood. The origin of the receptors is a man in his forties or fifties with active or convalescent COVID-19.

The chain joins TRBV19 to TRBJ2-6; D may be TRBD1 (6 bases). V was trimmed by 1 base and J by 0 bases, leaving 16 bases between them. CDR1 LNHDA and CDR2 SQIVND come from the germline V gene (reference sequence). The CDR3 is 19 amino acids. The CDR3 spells CASSIGGRGSYSGANVLTF. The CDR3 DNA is TGTGCCAGTAGTATAGGGGGCAGGGGCTCCTACTCTGGGGCCAACGTCCTGACTTTC.

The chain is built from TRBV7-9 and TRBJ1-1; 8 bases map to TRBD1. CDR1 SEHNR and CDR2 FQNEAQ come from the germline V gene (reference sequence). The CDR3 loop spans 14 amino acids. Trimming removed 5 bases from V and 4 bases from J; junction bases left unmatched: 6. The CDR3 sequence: CASSAGQASTEAFF. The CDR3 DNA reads TGTGCCAGCAGCGCGGGACAGGCAAGCACTGAAGCTTTCTTT. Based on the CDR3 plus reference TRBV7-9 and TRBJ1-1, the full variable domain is DTGVSQNPRHKITKRGQNVTFRCDPISEHNRLYWYRQTLGQGPEFLTYFQNEAQLEKSRLLSDRFSAERPKGSFSTLEIQRTEQGDSAMYLCASSAGQASTEAFFGQGTRLTVV.

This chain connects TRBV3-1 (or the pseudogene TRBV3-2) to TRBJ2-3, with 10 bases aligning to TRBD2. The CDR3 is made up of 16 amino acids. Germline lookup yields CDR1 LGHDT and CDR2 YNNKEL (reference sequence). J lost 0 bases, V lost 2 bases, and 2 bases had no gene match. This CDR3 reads CASSQPSGGSTDTQYF. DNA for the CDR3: TGTGCCAGCAGCCAACCTAGCGGGGGTAGCACAGATACGCAGTATTTT.

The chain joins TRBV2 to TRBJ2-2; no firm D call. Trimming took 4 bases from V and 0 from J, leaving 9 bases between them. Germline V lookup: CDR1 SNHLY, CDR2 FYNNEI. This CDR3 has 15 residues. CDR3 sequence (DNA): TGTGCCAGCAGTGCCGGTCCGCCGAACACCGGGGAGCTGTTTTTT. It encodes CASSAGPPNTGELFF.

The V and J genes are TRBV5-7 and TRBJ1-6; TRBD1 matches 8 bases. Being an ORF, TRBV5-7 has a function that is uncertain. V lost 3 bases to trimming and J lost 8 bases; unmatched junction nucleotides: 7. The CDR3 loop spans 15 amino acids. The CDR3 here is CASSSKDRADSPLHF. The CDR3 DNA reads TGTGCCAGCAGCTCGAAGGACAGGGCGGATTCACCCCTCCACTTT.

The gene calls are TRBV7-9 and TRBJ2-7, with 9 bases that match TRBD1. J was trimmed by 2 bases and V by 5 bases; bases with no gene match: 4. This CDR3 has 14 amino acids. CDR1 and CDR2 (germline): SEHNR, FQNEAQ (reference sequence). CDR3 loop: CASSADRGPYEQYF. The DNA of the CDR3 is TGTGCCAGCAGCGCGGACAGGGGTCCCTACGAGCAGTACTTC. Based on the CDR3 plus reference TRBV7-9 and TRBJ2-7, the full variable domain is DTGVSQNPRHKITKRGQNVTFRCDPISEHNRLYWYRQTLGQGPEFLTYFQNEAQLEKSRLLSDRFSAERPKGSFSTLEIQRTEQGDSAMYLCASSADRGPYEQYFGPGTRLTVT.

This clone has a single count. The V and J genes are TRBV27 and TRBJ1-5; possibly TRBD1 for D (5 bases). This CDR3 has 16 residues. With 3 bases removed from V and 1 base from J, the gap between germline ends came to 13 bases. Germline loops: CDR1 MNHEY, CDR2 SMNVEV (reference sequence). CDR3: CASSLGGAFSNQPQHF. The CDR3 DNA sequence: TGTGCCAGCAGTTTGGGAGGGGCGTTCAGCAATCAGCCCCAGCATTTT.

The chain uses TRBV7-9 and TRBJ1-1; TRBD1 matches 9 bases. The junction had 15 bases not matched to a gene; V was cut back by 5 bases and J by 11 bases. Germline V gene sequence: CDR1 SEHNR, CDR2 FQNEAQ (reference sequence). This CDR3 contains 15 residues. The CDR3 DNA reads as TGTGCCAGCAGCGACCGGGGGGACAGGGCTTTTTATGCTTTCTTT. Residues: CASSDRGDRAFYAFF.

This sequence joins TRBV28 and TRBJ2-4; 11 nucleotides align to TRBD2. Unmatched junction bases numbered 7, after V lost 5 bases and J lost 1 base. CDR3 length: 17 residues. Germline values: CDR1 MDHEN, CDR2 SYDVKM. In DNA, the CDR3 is TGTGCCAGCAGTGACTATAGCGGGGGGGGCGCCAAAAACATTCAGTACTTC. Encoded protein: CASSDYSGGGAKNIQYF.

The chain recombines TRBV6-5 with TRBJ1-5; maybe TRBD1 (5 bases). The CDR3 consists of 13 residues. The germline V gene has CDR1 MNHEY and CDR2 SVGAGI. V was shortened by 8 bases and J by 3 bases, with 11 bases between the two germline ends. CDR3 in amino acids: CASATDPNQPQHF. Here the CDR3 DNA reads TGTGCCAGCGCGACAGATCCCAATCAGCCCCAGCATTTT.

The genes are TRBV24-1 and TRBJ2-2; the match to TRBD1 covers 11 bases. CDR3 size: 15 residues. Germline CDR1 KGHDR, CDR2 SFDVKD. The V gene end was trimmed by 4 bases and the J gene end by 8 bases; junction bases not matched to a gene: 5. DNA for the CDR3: TGTGCCACCAGTGACACCGGGACAGGGGGTGGGGAGCTGTTTTTT. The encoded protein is CATSDTGTGGGELFF.

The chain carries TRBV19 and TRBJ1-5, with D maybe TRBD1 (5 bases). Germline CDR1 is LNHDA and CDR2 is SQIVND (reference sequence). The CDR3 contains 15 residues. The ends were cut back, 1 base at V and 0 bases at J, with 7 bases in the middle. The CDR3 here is CASSIGGISNQPQHF. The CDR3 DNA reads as TGTGCCAGTAGTATAGGGGGCATTAGCAATCAGCCCCAGCATTTT. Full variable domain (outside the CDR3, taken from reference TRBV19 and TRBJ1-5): DGGITQSPKYLFRKEGQNVTLSCEQNLNHDAMYWYRQDPGQGLRLIYYSQIVNDFQKGDIAEGYSVSREKKESFPLTVTSAQKNPTAFYLCASSIGGISNQPQHFGDGTRLSIL.

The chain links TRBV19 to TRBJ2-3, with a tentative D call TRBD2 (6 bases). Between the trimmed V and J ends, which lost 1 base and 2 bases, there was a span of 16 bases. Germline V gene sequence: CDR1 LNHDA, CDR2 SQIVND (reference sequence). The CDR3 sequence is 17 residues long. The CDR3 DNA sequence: TGTGCCAGTAGTATAGCCGGGGGTCCTGGGAACACAGATACGCAGTATTTT. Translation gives CASSIAGGPGNTDTQYF.

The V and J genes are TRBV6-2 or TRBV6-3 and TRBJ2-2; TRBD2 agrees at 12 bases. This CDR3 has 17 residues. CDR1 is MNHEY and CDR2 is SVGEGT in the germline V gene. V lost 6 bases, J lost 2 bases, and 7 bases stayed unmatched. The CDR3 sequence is CASSQTSGGPNTGELFF. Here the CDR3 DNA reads TGTGCCAGCAGCCAGACTAGCGGGGGACCTAACACCGGGGAGCTGTTTTTT.

As DNA, the CDR3 is TGCAGCGTGGACAGGGGTCTGGACAATGAGCAGTTCTTC. Translated: CSVDRGLDNEQFF. The chain is built from TRBV29-1 and TRBJ2-1; 9 positions match TRBD1. Germline-derived CDR1 and CDR2 are SQVTM and ANQGSEA. V was clipped by 6 bases and J by 5 bases; unmatched bases: 5. This CDR3 spans 13 amino acids.

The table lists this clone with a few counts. The CDR3 sequence: CASSLEEGRDYGYTF. CDR3 DNA sequence: TGTGCCAGCAGCTTAGAGGAGGGGAGGGACTATGGCTACACCTTC. The chain combines TRBV7-9 with TRBJ1-2, with a weak D call TRBD1 (5 bases). V lost 1 base to trimming and J lost 3 bases, with 12 bases between them. CDR3 length: 15 residues. CDR1 and CDR2 from the germline V gene are SEHNR and FQNEAQ (reference sequence).

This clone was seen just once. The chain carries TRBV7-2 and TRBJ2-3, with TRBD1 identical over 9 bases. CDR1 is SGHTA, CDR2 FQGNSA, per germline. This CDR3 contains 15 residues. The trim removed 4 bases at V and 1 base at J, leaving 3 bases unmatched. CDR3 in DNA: TGTGCCAGCAGCTCACGGACAGGGGGCACAGATACGCAGTATTTT. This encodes CASSSRTGGTDTQYF.

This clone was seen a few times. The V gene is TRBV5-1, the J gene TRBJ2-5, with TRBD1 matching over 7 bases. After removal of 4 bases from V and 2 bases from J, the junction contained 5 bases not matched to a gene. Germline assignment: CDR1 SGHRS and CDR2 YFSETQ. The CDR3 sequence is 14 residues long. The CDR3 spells CASSPGQSQETQYF. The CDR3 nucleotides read TGCGCCAGCAGCCCGGGACAGTCACAAGAGACCCAGTACTTC.

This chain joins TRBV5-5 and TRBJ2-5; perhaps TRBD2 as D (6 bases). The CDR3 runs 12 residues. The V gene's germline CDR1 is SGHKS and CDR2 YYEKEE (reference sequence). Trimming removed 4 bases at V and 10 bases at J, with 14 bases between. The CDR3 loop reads CASSTPEGNQYF. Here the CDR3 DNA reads TGTGCCAGCAGCACCCCGGAGGGGAACCAGTACTTC.

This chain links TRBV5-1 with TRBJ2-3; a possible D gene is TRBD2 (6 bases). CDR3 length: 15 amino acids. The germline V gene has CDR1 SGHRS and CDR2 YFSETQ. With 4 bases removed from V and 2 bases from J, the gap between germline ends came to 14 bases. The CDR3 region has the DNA TGCGCCAGCAGCCCCCCTACGGGGGTCACAGATACGCAGTATTTT. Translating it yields CASSPPTGVTDTQYF.